Below, 22 T cell receptor beta chains from the same sample are listed, as sequenced in a study of blood T cell repertoires in COVID-19 (TCRdb year 2020). The library was produced with the immunoSEQ multiplex PCR assay. TCRdb mirrors the immuneACCESS table, restricted to in-frame sequences. Some clones are absent from its copies; in checked studies, under half trace to an unresolved V gene, and the reason for the others is unknown. The sample contains approximately 440,000 clones, about 87% of them found a single time. Of the sample, around 13% is held by the ten largest clones. The specimen sequenced was peripheral blood. These receptors originate from a woman aged 45 to 65 with COVID-19, enrolled during active disease.

In its sample, this clone was seen many times. The V and J genes are TRBV2 and TRBJ1-1; the D is unclear. The germline V gene has CDR1 SNHLY and CDR2 FYNNEI. The CDR3 contains 13 residues. The V end lost 3 bases, the J end lost 1 base, and 6 bases lay between the germline ends. In nucleotides, the CDR3 is TGTGCCAGCAGTGAGTACAGGAACACTGAAGCTTTCTTT. Residues: CASSEYRNTEAFF. The variable domain in full, completed from reference TRBV2 and TRBJ1-1, reads EPEVTQTPSHQVTQMGQEVILRCVPISNHLYFYWYRQILGQKVEFLVSFYNNEISEKSEIFDDQFSVERPDGSNFTLKIRSTKLEDSAMYFCASSEYRNTEAFFGQGTRLTVV.

V gene TRBV5-1 combines with J gene TRBJ1-1; TRBD1 aligns across 7 bases. The CDR3 contains 18 residues. The V gene's germline CDR1 is SGHRS and CDR2 YFSETQ. V dropped 4 bases and J dropped 9; count of bases not matched to a gene: 24. CDR3 sequence (DNA): TGCGCCAGCAGCCCAAGAACCGGGACAGAGGCCATCCGGGGCAAAGCTTTCTTT. Amino acids: CASSPRTGTEAIRGKAFF. Using reference TRBV5-1 and TRBJ1-1 for the parts outside the CDR3, the full variable domain is KAGVTQTPRYLIKTRGQQVTLSCSPISGHRSVSWYQQTPGQGLQFLFEYFSETQRNKGNFPGRFSGRQFSNSRSEMNVSTLELGDSALYLCASSPRTGTEAIRGKAFFGQGTRLTVV.

The chain carries TRBV3-1 (or the pseudogene TRBV3-2) and TRBJ2-7, with 7 nucleotides matching TRBD2. V lost 0 bases, J lost 2 bases, and 7 bases stayed unmatched. Germline V gene data show CDR1 as LGHDT and CDR2 as YNNKEL (reference sequence). CDR3 length: 16 amino acids. The CDR3 loop reads CASSQELTSWPYEQYF. The CDR3, as DNA: TGTGCCAGCAGCCAAGAACTGACTAGCTGGCCCTACGAGCAGTACTTC.

The chain has TRBV28 and TRBJ2-3, with 8 bases lining up with TRBD2. Germline V CDR1 and CDR2: MDHEN, SYDVKM. The V segment lost 4 bases and the J segment 6 bases; nucleotides outside the gene matches: 12. CDR3 size: 16 residues. The CDR3 sequence: CASSSTPAGGGDTQYF. CDR3 bases: TGTGCCAGCAGTTCTACTCCGGCGGGCGGGGGGGATACGCAGTATTTT.

The V and J genes are TRBV3-1 (or the pseudogene TRBV3-2) and TRBJ2-5, with D hard to call. This CDR3 contains 12 residues. Deletions cut 2 bases from V and 10 bases from J, with 11 bases between. Germline CDR1 reads LGHDT; CDR2 reads YNNKEL (reference sequence). The CDR3 DNA is TGTGCCAGCAGCCAATACCAGCGAAGCCAGTACTTC. Translated: CASSQYQRSQYF.

The DNA for the CDR3 is TGTGCCAGCAGCTTATTCTCCGGGGAGCTGTTTTTT. This encodes CASSLFSGELFF. This chain connects TRBV7-2 to TRBJ2-2; D gene uncertain. Trimming removed 2 bases from V and 6 bases from J, with 4 bases in between. The CDR3 extends over 12 amino acids. Germline assignment: CDR1 SGHTA and CDR2 FQGNSA.

The V call is TRBV3-1 (or the pseudogene TRBV3-2), the J call TRBJ2-7; tentative D call: TRBD1 (6 bases). The CDR3 has 16 amino acids. The V end was cut by 0 bases, the J end by 0 bases, with 12 bases between. Germline CDR1 reads LGHDT; CDR2 reads YNNKEL (reference sequence). This chain's CDR3 is CASSQERDTSSYEQYF. CDR3 nucleotides: TGTGCCAGCAGCCAAGAACGGGACACCAGCTCCTACGAGCAGTACTTC.

The chain is built from TRBV5-6 and TRBJ2-5, with 7 bases lining up with TRBD2. V shed 4 bases and J 2 bases; nucleotides not matched to a gene: 5. There are 14 residues in the CDR3. The germline V gene encodes CDR1 SGHDT and CDR2 YYEEEE. Written as DNA, the CDR3 is TGTGCCAGCAGCCTCGGACTAGATCAAGAGACCCAGTACTTC. This sequence encodes CASSLGLDQETQYF.

The J gene is TRBJ1-2, the V gene TRBV5-4; maybe TRBD1 (5 bases). The ends were cut back, 5 bases at V and 10 bases at J, with 18 bases in the middle. Germline-derived CDR1 and CDR2 are SGHNT and YYREEE (reference sequence). CDR3 length: 13 residues. The CDR3 DNA reads as TGTGCCAGCAGGGGGCCCGGCCTCCACGACTACACCTTC. Translated, it gives CASRGPGLHDYTF.

The J gene is TRBJ2-7, the V gene TRBV7-2, with a weak D call TRBD2 (6 bases). The ends were cut back, 6 bases at V and 5 bases at J, with 17 bases in the middle. The CDR3 spans 14 residues. Looked up from germline, CDR1 is SGHTA and CDR2 is FQGNSA. CDR3 in DNA: TGTGCCAGCAGTTCCGGGACTTTATTGCACGAGCAGTACTTC. Translation gives CASSSGTLLHEQYF.

The rearrangement joins TRBV7-9 to TRBJ1-1; the D gene is possibly TRBD1 (5 bases). Germline V lookup: CDR1 SEHNR, CDR2 FQNEAQ (reference sequence). V was clipped by 2 bases and J by 5 bases, with 12 bases between them. CDR3 length: 14 residues. The CDR3 coding sequence is TGTGCCAGCAGCTTAATGGGGGGTACTACTGAAGCTTTCTTT. Translation gives CASSLMGGTTEAFF.

The chain joins TRBV9 to TRBJ2-3; a weak D match, TRBD1 (5 bases). From germline, CDR1 is SGDLS and CDR2 YYNGEE. This CDR3 spans 15 amino acids. Trimming cost V 2 bases and J 4 bases, with 14 bases left between them. The CDR3 coding sequence is TGTGCCAGCAGCGTTAGCCCGACAGAGGCAGATACGCAGTATTTT. Translation: CASSVSPTEADTQYF.

This clone has just one count. The chain has TRBV3-1 (or the pseudogene TRBV3-2) and TRBJ2-4; perhaps TRBD2 as D (6 bases). CDR3 length: 14 residues. V was trimmed by 3 bases and J by 8 bases, leaving 14 bases between them. Germline assignment: CDR1 LGHDT and CDR2 YNNKEL (reference sequence). The CDR3 spells CASSHEMWGDIQYF. CDR3 sequence (DNA): TGTGCCAGCAGCCATGAGATGTGGGGGGACATTCAGTACTTC.

The chain uses TRBV9 and TRBJ1-2; the match to TRBD1 covers 11 bases. J gave up 7 bases and V 3 bases, and 5 bases lay outside the gene matches. This CDR3 has 14 residues. Germline CDR1 SGDLS, CDR2 YYNGEE. In DNA form, the CDR3 reads TGTGCCAGCAGCGCTCGGGACAGGGGGTTTGGCTACACCTTC. Its translation is CASSARDRGFGYTF.

This rearrangement joins TRBV5-1 to TRBJ2-2; 7 positions agree with TRBD2. The germline V gene encodes CDR1 SGHRS and CDR2 YFSETQ. V lost 5 bases to trimming and J lost 5 bases; unmatched junction nucleotides: 9. The CDR3 consists of 15 residues. DNA for the CDR3: TGCGCCAGCAGGGGCGAAGCGGGGCCTACCGGGGAGCTGTTTTTT. Its protein product is CASRGEAGPTGELFF.

Regarding this clone: The identical CDR3 is also encoded by other nucleotide sequences in the sample. This rearrangement joins TRBV7-9 to TRBJ1-2; 10 positions agree with TRBD1. This CDR3 contains 13 residues. Germline CDR1 and CDR2: SEHNR and FQNEAQ (reference sequence). The V gene end was trimmed by 3 bases and the J gene end by 5 bases; junction bases not matched to a gene: 0. The CDR3 DNA reads as TGTGCCAGCAGCTTGGGACAGGGGTATGGCTACACCTTC. Its protein product is CASSLGQGYGYTF.

V gene TRBV6-5 combines with J gene TRBJ2-1, with 8 bases that match TRBD2. The J segment lost 10 bases and the V segment lost 0 bases, leaving 8 bases of the junction unmatched. CDR1 is MNHEY and CDR2 is SVGAGI in the germline V gene. There are 15 residues in the CDR3. CDR3 coding DNA: TGTGCCAGCAGTTACTCCCTTAGGCGGGGGGAGGAGCAGTTCTTC. It translates to CASSYSLRRGEEQFF.

The chain recombines TRBV4-1 with TRBJ1-6, with D perhaps matching TRBD1 (6 bases). CDR3 length: 16 amino acids. V was clipped by 0 bases and J by 5 bases, with 11 bases between them. CDR1 is MGHRA and CDR2 is YSYEKL in the germline V gene. CDR3 amino acids: CASSQDRDTNNSPLHF. CDR3 nucleotides: TGCGCCAGCAGCCAAGACAGGGACACAAATAATTCACCCCTCCACTTT.

The CDR3 loop is CASIPSRGSWVEAFF. CDR3 nucleotides: TGCGCCAGCATCCCTTCCCGTGGCAGTTGGGTGGAGGCTTTCTTT. This chain uses TRBV10-2 with TRBJ1-1; D is unclear. Germline loops: CDR1 WSHSY, CDR2 SAAADI. There are 15 residues in the CDR3. V lost 7 bases to trimming and J lost 11 bases, with 26 bases between them.

The chain carries TRBV30 and TRBJ1-2; 7 positions match TRBD1. The CDR3 totals 13 residues. CDR1 is GTSNPN, CDR2 SVGIG, per germline (reference sequence). V gave up 3 bases and J gave up 4 bases; unmatched junction bases: 5. The chain's CDR3 is CAWRGGFGYGYTF. DNA for the CDR3: TGTGCCTGGAGAGGGGGCTTCGGCTATGGCTACACCTTC.

This chain links TRBV19 with TRBJ2-7; 11 bases are shared with TRBD2. Germline CDR1 and CDR2: LNHDA and SQIVND (reference sequence). The CDR3 loop spans 14 amino acids. V lost 5 bases to trimming and J lost 3 bases; unmatched junction nucleotides: 3. CDR3 sequence reads: CASSAGTSGYEQYF. CDR3 DNA sequence: TGTGCCAGTAGTGCAGGGACTAGCGGCTACGAGCAGTACTTC.

V and J are TRBV23-1 and TRBJ1-2; D gene unclear. TRBV23-1 is an ORF, and what it does is uncertain. Trimming shortened V by 4 bases and J by 0 bases, and 18 bases separated the two germline ends. The CDR3 totals 17 residues. CDR3 sequence: CASSPLQEAVANYGYTF. The DNA of the CDR3 is TGCGCCAGCAGTCCCCTCCAGGAGGCGGTAGCTAACTATGGCTACACCTTC.